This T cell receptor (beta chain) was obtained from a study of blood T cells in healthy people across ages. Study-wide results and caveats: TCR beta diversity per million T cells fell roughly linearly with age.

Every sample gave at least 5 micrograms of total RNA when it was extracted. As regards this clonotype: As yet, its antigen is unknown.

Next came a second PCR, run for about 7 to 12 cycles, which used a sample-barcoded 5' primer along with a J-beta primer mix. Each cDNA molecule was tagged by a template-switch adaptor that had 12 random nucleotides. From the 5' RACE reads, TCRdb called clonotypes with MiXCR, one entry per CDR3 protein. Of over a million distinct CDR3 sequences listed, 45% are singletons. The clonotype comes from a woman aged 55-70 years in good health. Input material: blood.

CDR3 amino acids: CAGTKEGTPMRQYF. The CDR3 nucleotides read TGTGCCGGCACCAAAGAGGGGACACCTATGCGGCAGTACTTC. The chain has TRBV6-2 or TRBV6-3 and TRBJ2-7, with D maybe TRBD1 (6 bases). Germline V gives CDR1 MNHEY, CDR2 SVGEGT. The CDR3 contains 14 residues. V was cut by 11 bases and J by 9 bases, with 26 bases left in between.